In its sample, the clone carrying this TCR beta chain was seen a few times. As originally analysed: Quantification of nucleated cells was approximated via reference gene primer amplification. Method: immunoSEQ multiplex PCR; TCRdb's copy keeps in-frame clones and lacks some. Clone size and the V and J calls come from that table; the DNA yielded D and trimming. The sample shows hundreds of thousands of clones, less than 85% of them seen only once. This record comes from a study of blood T cell repertoires in COVID-19. Study-wide context: Whether acute or convalescent, the COVID-19 samples came from the United States, Italy and Spain. Sample material is recorded as cDNA or gDNA derived from T cells, B-cell-depleted T cells, or PBMCs.

The sequencing input was peripheral blood. The TCR comes from a woman aged 18-35 years with acute or convalescent COVID-19.

Written as DNA, the CDR3 is TGTGCCAGCTCAGGGGCGGGACCGCTAAGGAATGAGCAGTTCTTC. The encoded protein is CASSGAGPLRNEQFF. The chain has TRBV18 and TRBJ2-1; a possible D gene is TRBD2 (6 bases). Deletions cut 5 bases from V and 7 bases from J, with 18 bases between. This CDR3 has 15 amino acids. CDR1 KGHSH and CDR2 LQKENI come from the germline V gene.